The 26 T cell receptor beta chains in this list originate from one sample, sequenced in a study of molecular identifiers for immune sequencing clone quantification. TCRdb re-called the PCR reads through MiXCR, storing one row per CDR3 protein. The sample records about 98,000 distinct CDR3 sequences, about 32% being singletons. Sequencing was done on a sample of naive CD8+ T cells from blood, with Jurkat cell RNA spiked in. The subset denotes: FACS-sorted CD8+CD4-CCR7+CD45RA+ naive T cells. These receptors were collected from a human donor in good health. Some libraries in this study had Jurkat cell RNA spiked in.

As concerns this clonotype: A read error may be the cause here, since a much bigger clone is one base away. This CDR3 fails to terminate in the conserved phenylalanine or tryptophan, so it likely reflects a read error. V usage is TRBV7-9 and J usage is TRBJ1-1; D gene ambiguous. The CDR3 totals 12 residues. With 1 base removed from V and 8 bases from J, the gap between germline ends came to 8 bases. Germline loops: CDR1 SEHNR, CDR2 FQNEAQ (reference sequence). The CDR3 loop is CASSLVAAEAFI. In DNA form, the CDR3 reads TGTGCCAGCAGCTTAGTGGCAGCAGAAGCTTTCATT.

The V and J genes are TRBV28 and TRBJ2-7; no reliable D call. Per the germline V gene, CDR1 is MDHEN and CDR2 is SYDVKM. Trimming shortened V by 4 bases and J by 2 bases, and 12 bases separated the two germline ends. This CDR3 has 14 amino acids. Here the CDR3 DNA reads TGTGCCAGCAGTTCGAGAGGTACGCCCTACGAGCAGTACTTC. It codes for CASSSRGTPYEQYF.

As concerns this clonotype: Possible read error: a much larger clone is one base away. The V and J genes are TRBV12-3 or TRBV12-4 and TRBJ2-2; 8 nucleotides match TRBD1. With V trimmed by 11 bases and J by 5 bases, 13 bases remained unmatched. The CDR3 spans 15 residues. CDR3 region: CAGNPGGESTGELFF. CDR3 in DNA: TGTGCCGGCAATCCAGGGGGCGAGAGTACCGGGGAGCTGTTTTTT.

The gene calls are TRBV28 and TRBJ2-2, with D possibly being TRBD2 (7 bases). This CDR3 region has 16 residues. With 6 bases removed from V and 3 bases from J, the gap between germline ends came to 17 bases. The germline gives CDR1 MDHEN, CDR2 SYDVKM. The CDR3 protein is CASRKQGRADTGELFF. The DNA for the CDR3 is TGTGCCAGCAGGAAGCAGGGGAGGGCGGACACCGGGGAGCTGTTTTTT. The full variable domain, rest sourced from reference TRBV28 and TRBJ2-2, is DVKVTQSSRYLVKRTGEKVFLECVQDMDHENMFWYRQDPGLGLRLIYFSYDVKMKEKGDIPEGYSVSREKKERFSLILESASTNQTSMYLCASRKQGRADTGELFFGEGSRLTVL.

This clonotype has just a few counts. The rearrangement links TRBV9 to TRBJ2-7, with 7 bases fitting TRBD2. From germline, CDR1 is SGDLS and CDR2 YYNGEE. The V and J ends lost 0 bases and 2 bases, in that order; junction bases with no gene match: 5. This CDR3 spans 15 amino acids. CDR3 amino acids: CASSVGGSITYEQYF. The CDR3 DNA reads TGTGCCAGCAGCGTAGGCGGGAGTATCACCTACGAGCAGTACTTC.

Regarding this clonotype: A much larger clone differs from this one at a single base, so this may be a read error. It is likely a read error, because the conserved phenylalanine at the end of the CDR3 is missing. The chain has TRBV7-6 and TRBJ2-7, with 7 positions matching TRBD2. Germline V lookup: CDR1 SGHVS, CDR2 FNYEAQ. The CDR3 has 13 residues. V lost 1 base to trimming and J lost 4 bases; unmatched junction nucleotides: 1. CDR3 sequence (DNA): TGTGCCAGCAGCTTAGGGGAGGGGTACGAGCAGTACATC. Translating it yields CASSLGEGYEQYI.

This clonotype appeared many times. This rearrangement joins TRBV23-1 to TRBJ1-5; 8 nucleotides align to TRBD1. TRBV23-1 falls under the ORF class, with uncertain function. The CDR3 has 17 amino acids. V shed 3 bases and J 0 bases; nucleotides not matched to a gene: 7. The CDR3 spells CASSQDREPYSNQPQHF. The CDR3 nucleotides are TGCGCCAGCAGTCAGGACAGGGAGCCTTATAGCAATCAGCCCCAGCATTTT.

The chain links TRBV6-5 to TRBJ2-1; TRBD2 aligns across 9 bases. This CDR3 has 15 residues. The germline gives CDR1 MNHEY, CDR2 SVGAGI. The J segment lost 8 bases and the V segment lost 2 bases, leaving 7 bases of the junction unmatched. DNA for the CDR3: TGTGCCAGCAGTTACGGCGGGAGGGCCCTCGATGAGCAGTTCTTC. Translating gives CASSYGGRALDEQFF.

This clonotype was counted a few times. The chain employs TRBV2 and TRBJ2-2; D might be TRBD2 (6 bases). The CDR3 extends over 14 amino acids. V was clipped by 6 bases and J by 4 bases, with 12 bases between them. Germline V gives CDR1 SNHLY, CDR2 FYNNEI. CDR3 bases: TGTGCCAGCAGGGCCGGGAGTGGCACCGGGGAGCTGTTTTTT. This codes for CASRAGSGTGELFF. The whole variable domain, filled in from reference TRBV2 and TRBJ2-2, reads EPEVTQTPSHQVTQMGQEVILRCVPISNHLYFYWYRQILGQKVEFLVSFYNNEISEKSEIFDDQFSVERPDGSNFTLKIRSTKLEDSAMYFCASRAGSGTGELFFGEGSRLTVL.

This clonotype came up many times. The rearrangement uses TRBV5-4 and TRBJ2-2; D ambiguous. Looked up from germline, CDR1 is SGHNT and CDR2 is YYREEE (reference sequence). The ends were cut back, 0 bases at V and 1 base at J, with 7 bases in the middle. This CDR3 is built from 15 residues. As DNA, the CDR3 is TGTGCCAGCAGCTTGGAAAACAGGAACACCGGGGAGCTGTTTTTT. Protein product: CASSLENRNTGELFF.

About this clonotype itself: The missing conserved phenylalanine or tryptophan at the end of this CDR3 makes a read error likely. CDR3 sequence (DNA): TGTGCCAGCAGCCCCGGACCTGGGGGATACAACTATGGCTACACCATC. Translated, it gives CASSPGPGGYNYGYTI. The chain carries TRBV7-3 and TRBJ1-2, with D perhaps matching TRBD1 (5 bases). CDR3 size: 16 residues. The ends were cut back, 5 bases at V and 2 bases at J, with 18 bases in the middle. The germline V gene has CDR1 SGHTA and CDR2 FQGTGA.

In DNA, the CDR3 is TGTGCCAGCAGCTTTGCGGGAGGGGTTGAGCAGTTCTTC. Translated: CASSFAGGVEQFF. This chain links TRBV4-2 with TRBJ2-1; the match to TRBD2 covers 9 bases. The length of the CDR3 is 13 residues. The germline V gene encodes CDR1 LGHNA and CDR2 YNFKEQ. V dropped 5 bases and J dropped 9; count of bases not matched to a gene: 5.

CDR3 coding DNA: TGCAGCGCCGTGTGGACCGGGGAGCTGTTTTTT. Protein: CSAVWTGELFF. The chain couples TRBV29-1 to TRBJ2-2, with no clear D. Between the trimmed V and J ends, which lost 7 bases and 5 bases, there was a span of 8 bases. Germline V lookup: CDR1 SQVTM, CDR2 ANQGSEA. This CDR3 is built from 11 residues.

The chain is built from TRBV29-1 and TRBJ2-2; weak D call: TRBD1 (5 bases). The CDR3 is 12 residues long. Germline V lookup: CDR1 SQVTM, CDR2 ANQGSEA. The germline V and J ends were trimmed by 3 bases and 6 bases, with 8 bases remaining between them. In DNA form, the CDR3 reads TGCAGCGTTGACTGGGGCCCCGGGGAGCTGTTTTTT. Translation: CSVDWGPGELFF.

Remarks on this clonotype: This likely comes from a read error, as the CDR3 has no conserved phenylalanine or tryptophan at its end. The CDR3 DNA is TGCGCCAGCAGACTACCAGAAGATGCGCAGTATTCT. Protein: CASRLPEDAQYS. This chain connects TRBV5-1 to TRBJ2-3; no clear D gene. The germline V gene has CDR1 SGHRS and CDR2 YFSETQ. This CDR3 has 12 residues.

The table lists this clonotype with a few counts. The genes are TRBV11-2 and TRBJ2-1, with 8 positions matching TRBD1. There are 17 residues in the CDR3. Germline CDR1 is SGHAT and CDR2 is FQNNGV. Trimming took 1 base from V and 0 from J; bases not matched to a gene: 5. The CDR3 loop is CASSLGQGPSSYNEQFF. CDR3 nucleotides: TGTGCCAGCAGCTTAGGACAGGGGCCTAGCTCCTACAATGAGCAGTTCTTC.

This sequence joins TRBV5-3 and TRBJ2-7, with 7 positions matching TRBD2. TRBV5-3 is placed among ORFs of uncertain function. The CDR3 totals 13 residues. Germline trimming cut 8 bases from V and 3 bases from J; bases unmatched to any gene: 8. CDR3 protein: CASGFGDYYEQYF. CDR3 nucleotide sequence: TGTGCCAGCGGCTTCGGGGACTACTACGAGCAGTACTTC.

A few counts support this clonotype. The CDR3 DNA reads as TGTGCCAGCAGCTTCGGCGGGCCAGATACGCAGTATTTT. Its translation: CASSFGGPDTQYF. The rearrangement joins TRBV16 to TRBJ2-3, with a tentative D call TRBD2 (5 bases). The CDR3 contains 13 residues. The V gene lost 5 bases and the J gene lost 4 bases, with 10 bases spanning the gap. The germline gives CDR1 KGHSY, CDR2 FQNENV. Full variable domain (remainder filled in from reference TRBV16 and TRBJ2-3): GEEVAQTPKHLVRGEGQKAKLYCAPIKGHSYVFWYQQVLKNEFKFLISFQNENVFDETGMPKERFSAKCLPNSPCSLEIQATKLEDSAVYFCASSFGGPDTQYFGPGTRLTVL.

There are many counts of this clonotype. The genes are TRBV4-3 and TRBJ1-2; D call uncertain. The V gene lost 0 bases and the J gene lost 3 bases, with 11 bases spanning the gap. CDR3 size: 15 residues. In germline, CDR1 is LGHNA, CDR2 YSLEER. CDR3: CASSQEFPRHYGYTF. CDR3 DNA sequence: TGCGCCAGCAGCCAAGAATTTCCTCGCCACTATGGCTACACCTTC.

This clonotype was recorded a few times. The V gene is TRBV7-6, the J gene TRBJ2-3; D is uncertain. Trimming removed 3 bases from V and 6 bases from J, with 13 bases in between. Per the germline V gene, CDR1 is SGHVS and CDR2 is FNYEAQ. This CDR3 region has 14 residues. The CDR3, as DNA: TGTGCCAGCAGCTTCGGCGTTTATGGGGATACGCAGTATTTT. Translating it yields CASSFGVYGDTQYF.

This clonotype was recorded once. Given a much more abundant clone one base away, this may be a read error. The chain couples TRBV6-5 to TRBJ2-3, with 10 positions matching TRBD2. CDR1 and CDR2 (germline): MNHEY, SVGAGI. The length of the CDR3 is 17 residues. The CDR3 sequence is CASSRGLADSSTDTQNF. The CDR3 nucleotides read TGTGCCAGCAGCCGCGGACTAGCGGACTCTAGCACAGATACGCAGAATTTT.

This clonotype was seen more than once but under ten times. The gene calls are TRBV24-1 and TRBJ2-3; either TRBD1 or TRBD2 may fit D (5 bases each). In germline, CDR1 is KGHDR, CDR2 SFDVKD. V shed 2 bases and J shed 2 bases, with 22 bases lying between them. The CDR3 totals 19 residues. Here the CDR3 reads CATSDSGPNTRGDTDTQYF. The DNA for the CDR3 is TGTGCCACCAGTGATTCGGGACCCAACACTCGAGGGGACACAGATACGCAGTATTTT.

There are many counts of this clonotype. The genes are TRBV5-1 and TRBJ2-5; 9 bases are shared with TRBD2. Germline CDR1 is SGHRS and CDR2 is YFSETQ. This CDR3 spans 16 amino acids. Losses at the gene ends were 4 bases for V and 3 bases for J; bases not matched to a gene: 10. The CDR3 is CASSGPSSGNKETQYF. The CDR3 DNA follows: TGCGCCAGCAGCGGGCCGTCTAGCGGGAATAAAGAGACCCAGTACTTC.

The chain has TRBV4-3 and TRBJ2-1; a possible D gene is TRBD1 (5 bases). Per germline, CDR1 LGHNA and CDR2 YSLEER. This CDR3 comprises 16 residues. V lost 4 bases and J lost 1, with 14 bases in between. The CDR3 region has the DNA TGCGCCAGCAGCCCCCTTTTGGCAGGGTCCTACAATGAGCAGTTCTTC. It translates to CASSPLLAGSYNEQFF.

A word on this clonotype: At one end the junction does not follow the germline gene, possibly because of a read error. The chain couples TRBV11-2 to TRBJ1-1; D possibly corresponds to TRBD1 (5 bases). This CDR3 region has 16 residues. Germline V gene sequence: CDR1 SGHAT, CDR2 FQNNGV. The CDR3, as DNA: TGTGCCAGCAGCTCCGGATGGACGGACATGAACACTGAAGCTCTCTTT. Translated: CASSSGWTDMNTEALF.

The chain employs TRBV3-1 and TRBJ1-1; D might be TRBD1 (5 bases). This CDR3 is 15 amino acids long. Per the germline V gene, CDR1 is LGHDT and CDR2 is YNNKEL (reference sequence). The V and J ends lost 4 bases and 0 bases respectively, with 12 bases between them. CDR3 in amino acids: CASSLLGRMNTEAFF. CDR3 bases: TGTGCCAGCAGCCTGCTGGGGCGAATGAACACTGAAGCTTTCTTT. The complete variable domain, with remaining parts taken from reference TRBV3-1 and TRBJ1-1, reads DTAVSQTPKYLVTQMGNDKSIKCEQNLGHDTMYWYKQDSKKFLKIMFSYNNKELIINETVPNRFSPKSPDKAHLNLHINSLELGDSAVYFCASSLLGRMNTEAFFGQGTRLTVV.